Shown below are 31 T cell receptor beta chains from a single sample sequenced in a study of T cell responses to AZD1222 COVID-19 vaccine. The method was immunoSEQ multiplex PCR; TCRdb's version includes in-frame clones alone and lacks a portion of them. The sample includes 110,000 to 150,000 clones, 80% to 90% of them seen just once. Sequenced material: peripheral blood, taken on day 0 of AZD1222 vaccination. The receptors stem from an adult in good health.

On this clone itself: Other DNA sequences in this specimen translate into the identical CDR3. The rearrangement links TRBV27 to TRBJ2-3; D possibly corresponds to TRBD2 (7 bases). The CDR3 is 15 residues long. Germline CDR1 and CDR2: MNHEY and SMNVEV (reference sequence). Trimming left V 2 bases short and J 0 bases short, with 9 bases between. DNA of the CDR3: TGTGCCAGCAGTTTAGCGGGGGCTAGCACAGATACGCAGTATTTT. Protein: CASSLAGASTDTQYF.

This CDR3 is CASRRLVYEQYF. The CDR3 DNA follows: TGTGCCAGCCGTCGACTAGTTTACGAGCAGTACTTC. V is TRBV2 and J is TRBJ2-7, with D maybe TRBD2 (6 bases). V was cut by 8 bases and J by 4 bases, with 12 bases left in between. The CDR3 extends over 12 amino acids. Per the germline V gene, CDR1 is SNHLY and CDR2 is FYNNEI.

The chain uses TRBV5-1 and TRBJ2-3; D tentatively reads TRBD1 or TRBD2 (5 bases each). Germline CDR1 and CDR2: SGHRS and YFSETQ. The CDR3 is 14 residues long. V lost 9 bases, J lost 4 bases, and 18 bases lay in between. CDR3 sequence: CATTWQGESDTQYF. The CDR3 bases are TGCGCCACCACCTGGCAGGGAGAATCAGATACGCAGTATTTT. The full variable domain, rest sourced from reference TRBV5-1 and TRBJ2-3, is KAGVTQTPRYLIKTRGQQVTLSCSPISGHRSVSWYQQTPGQGLQFLFEYFSETQRNKGNFPGRFSGRQFSNSRSEMNVSTLELGDSALYLCATTWQGESDTQYFGPGTRLTVL.

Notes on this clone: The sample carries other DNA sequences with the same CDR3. Here the CDR3 reads CASSLATGNYGYTF. CDR3 nucleotide sequence: TGCGCCAGCAGCTTGGCGACAGGGAACTATGGCTACACCTTC. The chain links TRBV5-1 to TRBJ1-2; 7 bases line up with TRBD1. Germline CDR1 and CDR2: SGHRS and YFSETQ. This CDR3 comprises 14 residues. V dropped 0 bases and J dropped 2; count of bases not matched to a gene: 1.

The CDR3 reads CASTPRRASYNEQFF. As DNA, the CDR3 is TGTGCCAGCACCCCCCGTAGGGCCTCCTACAATGAGCAGTTCTTC. J is TRBJ2-1 and V is TRBV6-5; no reliable D call. CDR1 is MNHEY, CDR2 SVGAGI, per germline. V lost 7 bases, J lost 0 bases, and 13 bases lay in between. This CDR3 comprises 15 residues.

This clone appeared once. CDR3 sequence: CASSQEVWMNTEAFF. For the CDR3, the DNA is TGTGCCAGCAGCCAAGAGGTATGGATGAACACTGAAGCTTTCTTT. This chain uses TRBV3-1 (or the pseudogene TRBV3-2) with TRBJ1-1; no reliable D call. Deletions cut 0 bases from V and 0 bases from J, with 8 bases between. Germline V gives CDR1 LGHDT, CDR2 YNNKEL (reference sequence). This CDR3 has 15 residues.

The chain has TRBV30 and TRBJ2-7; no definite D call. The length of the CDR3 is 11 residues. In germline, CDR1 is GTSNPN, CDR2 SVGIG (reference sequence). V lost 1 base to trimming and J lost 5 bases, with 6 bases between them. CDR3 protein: CAWSGAHEQYF. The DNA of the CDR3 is TGTGCCTGGAGTGGTGCCCACGAGCAGTACTTC. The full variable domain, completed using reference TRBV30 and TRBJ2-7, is SQTIHQWPATLVQPVGSPLSLECTVEGTSNPNLYWYRQAAGRGLQLLFYSVGIGQISSEVPQNLSASRPQDRQFILSSKKLLLSDSGFYLCAWSGAHEQYFGPGTRLTVT.

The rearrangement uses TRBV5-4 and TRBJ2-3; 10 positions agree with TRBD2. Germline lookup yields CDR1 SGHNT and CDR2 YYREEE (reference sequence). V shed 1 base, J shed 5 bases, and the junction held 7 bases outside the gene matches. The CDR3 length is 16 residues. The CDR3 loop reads CASSLLAGGAVDTQYF. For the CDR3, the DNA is TGTGCCAGCAGCTTGTTAGCGGGAGGCGCCGTAGATACGCAGTATTTT.

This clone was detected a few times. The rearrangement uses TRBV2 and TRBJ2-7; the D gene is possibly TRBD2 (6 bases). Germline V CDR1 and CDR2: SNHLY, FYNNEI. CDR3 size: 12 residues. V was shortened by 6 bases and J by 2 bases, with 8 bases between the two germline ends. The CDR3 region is CASRLAAYEQYF. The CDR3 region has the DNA TGTGCCAGCAGACTAGCCGCCTACGAGCAGTACTTC. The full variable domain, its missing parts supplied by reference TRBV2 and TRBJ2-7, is EPEVTQTPSHQVTQMGQEVILRCVPISNHLYFYWYRQILGQKVEFLVSFYNNEISEKSEIFDDQFSVERPDGSNFTLKIRSTKLEDSAMYFCASRLAAYEQYFGPGTRLTVT.

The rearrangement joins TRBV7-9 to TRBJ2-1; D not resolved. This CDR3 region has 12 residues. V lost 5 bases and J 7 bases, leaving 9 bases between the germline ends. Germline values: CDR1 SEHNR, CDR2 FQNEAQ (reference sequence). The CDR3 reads CASSAMWNEQFF. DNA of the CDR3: TGTGCCAGCAGCGCTATGTGGAATGAGCAGTTCTTC.

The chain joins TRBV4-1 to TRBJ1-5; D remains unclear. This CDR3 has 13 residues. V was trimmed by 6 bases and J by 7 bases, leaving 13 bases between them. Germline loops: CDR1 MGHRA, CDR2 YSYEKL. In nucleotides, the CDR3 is TGCGCCAGCAGTCCGGACGGCGGGCAGCCCCAGCATTTT. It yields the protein CASSPDGGQPQHF.

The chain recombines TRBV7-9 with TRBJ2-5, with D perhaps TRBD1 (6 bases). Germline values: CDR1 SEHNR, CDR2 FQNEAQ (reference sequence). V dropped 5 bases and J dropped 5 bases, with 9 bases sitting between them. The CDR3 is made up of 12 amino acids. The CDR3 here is CASSPQGETQYF. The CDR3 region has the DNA TGTGCCAGCAGCCCGCAGGGGGAGACCCAGTACTTC.

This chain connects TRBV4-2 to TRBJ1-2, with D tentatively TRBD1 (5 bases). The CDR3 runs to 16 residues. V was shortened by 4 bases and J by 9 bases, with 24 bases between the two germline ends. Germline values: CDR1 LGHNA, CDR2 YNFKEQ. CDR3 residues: CASSPNLQELTRSYTF. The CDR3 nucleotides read TGTGCCAGCAGCCCGAACCTACAGGAGCTGACTCGTAGCTACACCTTC.

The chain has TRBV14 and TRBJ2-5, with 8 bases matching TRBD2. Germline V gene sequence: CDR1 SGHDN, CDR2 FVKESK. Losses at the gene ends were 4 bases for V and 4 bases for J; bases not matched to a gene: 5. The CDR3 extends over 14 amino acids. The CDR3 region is CASSRLAGLETQYF. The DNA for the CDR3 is TGTGCCAGCAGCCGATTAGCGGGGTTAGAGACCCAGTACTTC.

The CDR3 DNA follows: TGTGCCAGCAGCCAAGGGGGAGCGGGCGGGGAGCTGTTTTTT. Protein: CASSQGGAGGELFF. The rearrangement uses TRBV3-1 (or the pseudogene TRBV3-2) and TRBJ2-2, with a tentative D call TRBD2 (6 bases). CDR1 is LGHDT, CDR2 YNNKEL, per germline (reference sequence). The CDR3 covers 14 residues. Deletions cut 1 base from V and 7 bases from J, with 10 bases between.

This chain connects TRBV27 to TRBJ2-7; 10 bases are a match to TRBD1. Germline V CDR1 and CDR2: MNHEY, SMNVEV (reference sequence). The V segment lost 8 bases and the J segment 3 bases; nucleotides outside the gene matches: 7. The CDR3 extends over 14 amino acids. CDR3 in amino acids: CASRERDRGYEQYF. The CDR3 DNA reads TGTGCCAGCCGAGAACGGGACAGGGGCTACGAGCAGTACTTC.

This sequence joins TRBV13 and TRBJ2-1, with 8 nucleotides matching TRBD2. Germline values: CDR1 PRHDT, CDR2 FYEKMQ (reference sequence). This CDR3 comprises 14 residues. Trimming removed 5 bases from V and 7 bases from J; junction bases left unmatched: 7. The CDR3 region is CASSPGRGGNEQFF. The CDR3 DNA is TGTGCCAGCAGCCCCGGGCGCGGGGGGAATGAGCAGTTCTTC.

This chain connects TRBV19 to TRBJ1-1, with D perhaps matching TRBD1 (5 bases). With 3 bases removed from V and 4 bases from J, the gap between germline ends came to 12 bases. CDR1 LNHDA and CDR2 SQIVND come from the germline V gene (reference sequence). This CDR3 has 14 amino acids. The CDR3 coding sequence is TGTGCCAGTAGTATTGGGGCCTGGGGCACTGAAGCTTTCTTT. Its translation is CASSIGAWGTEAFF.

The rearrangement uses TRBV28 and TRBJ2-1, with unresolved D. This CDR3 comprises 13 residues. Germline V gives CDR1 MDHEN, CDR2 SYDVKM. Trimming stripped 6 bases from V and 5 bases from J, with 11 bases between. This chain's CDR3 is CASSPPRNNEQFF. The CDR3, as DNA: TGTGCCAGCAGCCCTCCGAGGAACAATGAGCAGTTCTTC.

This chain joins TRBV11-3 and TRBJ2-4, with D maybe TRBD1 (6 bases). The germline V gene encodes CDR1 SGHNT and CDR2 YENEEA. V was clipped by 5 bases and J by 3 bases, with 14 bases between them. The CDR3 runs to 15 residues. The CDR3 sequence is CASSAGSGDKNIQYF. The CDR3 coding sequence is TGTGCCAGCAGCGCCGGATCAGGGGACAAAAACATTCAGTACTTC.

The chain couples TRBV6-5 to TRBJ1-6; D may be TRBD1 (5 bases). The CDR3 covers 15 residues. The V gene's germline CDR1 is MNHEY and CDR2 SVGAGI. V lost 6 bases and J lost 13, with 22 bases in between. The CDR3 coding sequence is TGTGCCAGCAGCCGGGGGGGGGATGTGGAGTTCCCCCTCCACTTT. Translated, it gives CASSRGGDVEFPLHF.

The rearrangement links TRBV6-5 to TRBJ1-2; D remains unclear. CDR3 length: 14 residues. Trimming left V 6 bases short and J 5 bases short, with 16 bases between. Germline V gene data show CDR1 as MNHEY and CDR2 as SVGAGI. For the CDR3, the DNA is TGTGCCAGCAGAGCTTTCTCTGGAGGGTATGGCTACACCTTC. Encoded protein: CASRAFSGGYGYTF.

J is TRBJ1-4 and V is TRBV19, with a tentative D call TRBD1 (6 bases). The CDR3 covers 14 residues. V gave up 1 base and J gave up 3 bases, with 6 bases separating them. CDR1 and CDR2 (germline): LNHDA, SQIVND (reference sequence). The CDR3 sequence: CASSIGQANEKLFF. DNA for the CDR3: TGTGCCAGTAGTATAGGACAGGCTAATGAAAAACTGTTTTTT.

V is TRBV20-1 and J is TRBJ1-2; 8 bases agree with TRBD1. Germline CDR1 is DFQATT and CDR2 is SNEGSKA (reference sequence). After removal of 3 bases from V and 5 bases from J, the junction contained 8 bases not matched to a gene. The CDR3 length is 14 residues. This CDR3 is CSASQGQASYGYTF. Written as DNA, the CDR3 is TGCAGTGCTAGTCAGGGACAGGCATCTTATGGCTACACCTTC.

This CDR3 is CASSQERSGGNNEQFF. CDR3 DNA: TGCGCCAGCAGCCAAGAGCGTAGCGGGGGGAACAATGAGCAGTTCTTC. The chain uses TRBV4-1 and TRBJ2-1; 10 nucleotides line up with TRBD2. The germline gives CDR1 MGHRA, CDR2 YSYEKL. CDR3 length: 16 residues. With 0 bases clipped from V and 5 bases from J, the junction kept 4 bases outside the gene matches.

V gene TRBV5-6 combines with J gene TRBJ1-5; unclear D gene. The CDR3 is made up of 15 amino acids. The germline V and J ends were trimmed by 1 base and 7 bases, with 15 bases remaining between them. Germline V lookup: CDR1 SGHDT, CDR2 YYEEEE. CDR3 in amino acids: CASSLKQADRQPQHF. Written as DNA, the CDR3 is TGTGCCAGCAGCTTGAAGCAGGCCGACCGGCAGCCCCAGCATTTT.

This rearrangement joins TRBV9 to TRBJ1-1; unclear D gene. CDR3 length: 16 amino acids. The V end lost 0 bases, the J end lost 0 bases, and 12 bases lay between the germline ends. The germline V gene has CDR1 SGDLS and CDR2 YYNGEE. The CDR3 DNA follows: TGTGCCAGCAGCGTAGGAGGGATTTCGATGAACACTGAAGCTTTCTTT. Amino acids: CASSVGGISMNTEAFF. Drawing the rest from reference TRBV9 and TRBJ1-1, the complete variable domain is DSGVTQTPKHLITATGQRVTLRCSPRSGDLSVYWYQQSLDQGLQFLIQYYNGEERAKGNILERFSAQQFPDLHSELNLSSLELGDSALYFCASSVGGISMNTEAFFGQGTRLTVV.

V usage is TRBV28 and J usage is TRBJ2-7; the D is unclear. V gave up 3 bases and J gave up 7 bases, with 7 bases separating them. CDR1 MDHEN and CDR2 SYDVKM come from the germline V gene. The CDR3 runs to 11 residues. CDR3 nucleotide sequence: TGTGCCAGCAGTTTGCTCCGGGAGCAGTACTTC. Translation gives CASSLLREQYF.

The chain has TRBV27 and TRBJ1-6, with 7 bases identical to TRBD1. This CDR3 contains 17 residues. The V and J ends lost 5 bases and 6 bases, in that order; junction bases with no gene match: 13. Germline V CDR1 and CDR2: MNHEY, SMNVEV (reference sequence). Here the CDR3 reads CASSPNPSGQVNSPLHF. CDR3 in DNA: TGTGCCAGCAGTCCCAACCCGAGTGGACAGGTTAATTCACCCCTCCACTTT.

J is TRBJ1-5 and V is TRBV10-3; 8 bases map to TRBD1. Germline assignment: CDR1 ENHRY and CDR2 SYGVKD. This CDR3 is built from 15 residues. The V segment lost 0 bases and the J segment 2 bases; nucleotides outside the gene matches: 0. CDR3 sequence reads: CAISESTGGNQPQHF. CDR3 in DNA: TGTGCCATCAGTGAGTCGACAGGGGGCAATCAGCCCCAGCATTTT.

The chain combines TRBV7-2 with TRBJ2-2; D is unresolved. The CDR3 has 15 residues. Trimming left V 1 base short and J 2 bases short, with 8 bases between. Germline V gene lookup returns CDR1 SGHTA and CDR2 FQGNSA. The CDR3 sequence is CASSLVAENTGELFF. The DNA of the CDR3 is TGTGCCAGCAGCTTAGTTGCGGAAAACACCGGGGAGCTGTTTTTT.